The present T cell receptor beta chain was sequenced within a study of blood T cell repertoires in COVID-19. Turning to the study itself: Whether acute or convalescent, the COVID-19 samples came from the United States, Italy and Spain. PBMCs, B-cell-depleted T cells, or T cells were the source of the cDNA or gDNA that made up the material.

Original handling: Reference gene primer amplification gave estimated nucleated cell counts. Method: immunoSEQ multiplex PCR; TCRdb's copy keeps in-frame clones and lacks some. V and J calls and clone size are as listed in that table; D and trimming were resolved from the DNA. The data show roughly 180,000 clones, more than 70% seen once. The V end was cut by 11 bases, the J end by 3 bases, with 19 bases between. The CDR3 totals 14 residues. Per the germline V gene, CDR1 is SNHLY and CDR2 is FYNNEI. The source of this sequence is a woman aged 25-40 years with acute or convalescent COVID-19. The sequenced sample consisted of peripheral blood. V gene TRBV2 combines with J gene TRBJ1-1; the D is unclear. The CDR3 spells CAAAGISRDTEAFF. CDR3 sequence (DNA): TGTGCCGCGGCGGGGATATCAAGAGACACTGAAGCTTTCTTT.